This TCR beta chain is drawn from a study of blood T cell repertoires in COVID-19. Study context: Donors in the United States, Italy and Spain gave samples during acute or convalescent COVID-19. PBMCs, B-cell-depleted T cells, or T cells provided the cDNA or gDNA that made up the material.

There are 16 residues in the CDR3. Germline CDR1 MGHDK, CDR2 SYGVNS. V gave up 5 bases and J gave up 1 base; unmatched junction bases: 8. Per the original methods: Researchers report that nucleated cell counts were estimated from reference gene primer amplification. Some clones are missing from TCRdb's copy, which holds only in-frame ones; the method was immunoSEQ multiplex PCR. V and J calls and clone size are those listed in that table; D and trimming were worked out from the DNA. The table includes about 140,000 clones, over 75% detected once. Material: peripheral blood. This chain joins TRBV25-1 and TRBJ2-3; TRBD1 aligns across 8 bases. The receptor was isolated from a man between 45 and 60 years old with acute or convalescent COVID-19. CDR3 amino acids: CASSPSGGEGTDTQYF. CDR3 nucleotide sequence: TGTGCCAGCAGTCCTTCAGGGGGCGAGGGCACAGATACGCAGTATTTT.